In its sample, the clone carrying this T cell receptor beta chain was seen many times. Its matching antigen is unknown. Preparation of the TCRbeta library was carried out with unique molecular identifiers. TCRdb re-called the PCR reads with MiXCR, one entry per CDR3 protein. The table records about 200,000 distinct CDR3 sequences, approximately 6.8% of them present only once. The CDR3 covers 15 residues. The source of the sample is a study of T-cell reconstitution after alpha-beta-depleted transplantation in children. The study, taken as a whole, reports: In some patients, recipient T cells and intrathymic progenitors surviving conditioning explained high day-60 diversity. There were reportedly several hundred expanded graft clones from which alpha-beta T cells came about two months after transplant. One year post-transplant, T-cell counts and diversity were largely derived from T cells produced anew.

This clonotype originated in a girl under three years old with combined immunodeficiency, due to receive a stem cell transplant. This chain connects TRBV21-1 to TRBJ1-1. TRBV21-1 is termed a pseudogene. Here the sequenced sample was PBMCs, taken before TCRalphabeta/CD19-depleted stem cell transplant. The CDR3 protein is CASSKGQVGDHEAFF. For the CDR3, the DNA is TGTGCCAGCAGCAAAGGTCAGGTAGGAGATCATGAAGCTTTCTTT.